This T cell receptor (beta chain) was obtained from a study of T cell repertoires in cytomegalovirus infection. For the study at large: The study used recently identified HLA-C-restricted and well-studied HLA-B-restricted CMV epitopes. Indicated by public TCR beta signatures were CMV infection and matching HLA type. Findings of the study overall: CMV carriers with the relevant HLA were identified by cumulative public TCR beta family frequency. The response measured ex vivo was dominated by TCR beta clonotypes (HLA-C-restricted and CMV-specific).

This clonotype was counted many times. Its specificity is not known. TCRdb itself ran the reads through MiXCR, one entry per CDR3 protein. The sample has about 110,000 distinct CDR3 sequences, around 29% seen once. The V gene lost 0 bases and the J gene lost 4 bases, with 12 bases spanning the gap. Germline lookup yields CDR1 LGHDT and CDR2 YNNKEL (reference sequence). This CDR3 is 15 amino acids long. V gene TRBV3-1 combines with J gene TRBJ1-1; D gene unclear. This sequence was found in a human donor in good health (CMV status not recorded). Some clones in this sample may be carry-over from other donors' samples. Sequencing was performed on CD8+ T cells from cultured PBMCs, taken from culture after CMV antigen stimulation. This chain's CDR3 is CASSQDYQVRTEAFF. Written as DNA, the CDR3 is TGTGCCAGCAGCCAAGATTATCAGGTGCGCACTGAAGCTTTCTTT.